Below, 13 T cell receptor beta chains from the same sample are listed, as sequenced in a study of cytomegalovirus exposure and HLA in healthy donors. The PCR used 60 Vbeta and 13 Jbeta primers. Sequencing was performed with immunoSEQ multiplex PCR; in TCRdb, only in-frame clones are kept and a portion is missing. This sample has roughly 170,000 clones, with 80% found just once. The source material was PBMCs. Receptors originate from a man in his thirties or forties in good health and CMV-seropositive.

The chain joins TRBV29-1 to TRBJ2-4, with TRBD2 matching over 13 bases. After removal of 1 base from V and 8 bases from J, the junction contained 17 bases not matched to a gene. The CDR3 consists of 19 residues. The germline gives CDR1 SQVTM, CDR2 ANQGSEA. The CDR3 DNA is TGCAGCGTTGAAGCTTTGGGGACTAGCGGGACTTTCGGTCAGGACATTCAGTACTTC. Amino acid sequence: CSVEALGTSGTFGQDIQYF.

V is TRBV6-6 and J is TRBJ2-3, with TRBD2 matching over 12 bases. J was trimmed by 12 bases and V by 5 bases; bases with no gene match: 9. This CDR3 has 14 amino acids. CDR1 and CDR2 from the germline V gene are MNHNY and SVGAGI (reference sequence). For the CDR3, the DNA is TGTGCCAGCAGTACCTCGGGACTAGCGGGCTACCAGTATTTT. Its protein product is CASSTSGLAGYQYF.

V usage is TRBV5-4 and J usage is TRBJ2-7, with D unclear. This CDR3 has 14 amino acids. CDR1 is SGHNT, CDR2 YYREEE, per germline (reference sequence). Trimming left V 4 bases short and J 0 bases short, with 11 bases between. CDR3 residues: CASSTSVSSYEQYF. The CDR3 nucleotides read TGTGCCAGCAGCACGAGCGTCAGCTCCTACGAGCAGTACTTC.

This CDR3 is CASSIPRGETQYF. The CDR3 DNA reads TGTGCCAGTAGTATCCCCCGGGGAGAGACCCAGTACTTC. V gene TRBV19 combines with J gene TRBJ2-5; D might be TRBD2 (5 bases). The V end lost 3 bases, the J end lost 4 bases, and 9 bases lay between the germline ends. The CDR3 sequence is 13 residues long. CDR1 is LNHDA, CDR2 SQIVND, per germline (reference sequence).

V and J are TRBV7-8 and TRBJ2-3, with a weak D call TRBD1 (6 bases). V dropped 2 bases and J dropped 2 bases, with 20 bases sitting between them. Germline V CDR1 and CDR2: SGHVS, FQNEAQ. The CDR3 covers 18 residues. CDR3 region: CASSLSFGDIQPTDTQYF. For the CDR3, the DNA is TGTGCCAGCAGCTTATCCTTCGGGGACATTCAGCCCACAGATACGCAGTATTTT.

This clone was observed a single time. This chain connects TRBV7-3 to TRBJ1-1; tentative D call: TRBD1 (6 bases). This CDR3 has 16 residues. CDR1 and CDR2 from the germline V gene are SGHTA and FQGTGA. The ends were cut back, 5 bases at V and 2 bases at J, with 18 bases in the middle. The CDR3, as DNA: TGTGCCAGCAGCCCGCAGGGGAGGGTCAGCAACACTGAAGCTTTCTTT. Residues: CASSPQGRVSNTEAFF.

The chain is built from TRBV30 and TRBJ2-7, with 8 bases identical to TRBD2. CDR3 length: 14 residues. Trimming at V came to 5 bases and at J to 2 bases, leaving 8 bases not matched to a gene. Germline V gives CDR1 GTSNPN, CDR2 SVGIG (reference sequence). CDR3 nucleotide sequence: TGTGCCTGGGGAGCGGGAGTGGTGACCTACGAGCAGTACTTC. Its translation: CAWGAGVVTYEQYF.

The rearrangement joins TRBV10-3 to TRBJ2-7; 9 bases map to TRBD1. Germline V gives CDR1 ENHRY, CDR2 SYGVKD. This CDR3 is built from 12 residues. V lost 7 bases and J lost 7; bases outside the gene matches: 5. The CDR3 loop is CAIKDRGGEQYF. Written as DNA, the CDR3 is TGTGCCATCAAGGACAGGGGCGGGGAGCAGTACTTC.

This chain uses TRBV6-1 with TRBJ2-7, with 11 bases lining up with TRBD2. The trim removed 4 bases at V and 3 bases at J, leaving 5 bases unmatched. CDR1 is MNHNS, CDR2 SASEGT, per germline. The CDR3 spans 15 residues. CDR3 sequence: CASSVNSGRGYEQYF. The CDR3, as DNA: TGTGCCAGCAGTGTCAATAGCGGGAGGGGCTACGAGCAGTACTTC.

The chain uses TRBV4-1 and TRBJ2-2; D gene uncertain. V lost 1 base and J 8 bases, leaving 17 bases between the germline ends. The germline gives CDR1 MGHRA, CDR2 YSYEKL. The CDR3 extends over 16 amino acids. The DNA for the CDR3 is TGCGCCAGCAGCCAAGGCACCTCTCGGGTGTCTGGGGAGCTGTTTTTT. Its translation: CASSQGTSRVSGELFF.

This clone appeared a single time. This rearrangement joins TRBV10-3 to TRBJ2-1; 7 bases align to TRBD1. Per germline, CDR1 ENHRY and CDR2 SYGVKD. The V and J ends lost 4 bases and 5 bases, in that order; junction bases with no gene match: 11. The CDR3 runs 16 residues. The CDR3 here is CAISGGQRILHNEQFF. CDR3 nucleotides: TGTGCCATCAGTGGGGGACAGAGGATCCTTCACAATGAGCAGTTCTTC.

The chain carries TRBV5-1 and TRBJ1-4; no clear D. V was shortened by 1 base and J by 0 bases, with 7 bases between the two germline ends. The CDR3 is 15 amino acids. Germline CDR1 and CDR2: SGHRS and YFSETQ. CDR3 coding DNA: TGCGCCAGCAGCTTGCGTCGGGCAACTAATGAAAAACTGTTTTTT. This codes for CASSLRRATNEKLFF.

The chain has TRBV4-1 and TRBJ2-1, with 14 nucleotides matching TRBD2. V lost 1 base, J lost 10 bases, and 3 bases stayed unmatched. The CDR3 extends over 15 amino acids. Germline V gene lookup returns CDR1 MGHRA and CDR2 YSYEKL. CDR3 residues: CASSQVGLAGDEQFF. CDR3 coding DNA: TGCGCCAGCAGCCAAGTGGGACTAGCGGGGGACGAGCAGTTCTTC.